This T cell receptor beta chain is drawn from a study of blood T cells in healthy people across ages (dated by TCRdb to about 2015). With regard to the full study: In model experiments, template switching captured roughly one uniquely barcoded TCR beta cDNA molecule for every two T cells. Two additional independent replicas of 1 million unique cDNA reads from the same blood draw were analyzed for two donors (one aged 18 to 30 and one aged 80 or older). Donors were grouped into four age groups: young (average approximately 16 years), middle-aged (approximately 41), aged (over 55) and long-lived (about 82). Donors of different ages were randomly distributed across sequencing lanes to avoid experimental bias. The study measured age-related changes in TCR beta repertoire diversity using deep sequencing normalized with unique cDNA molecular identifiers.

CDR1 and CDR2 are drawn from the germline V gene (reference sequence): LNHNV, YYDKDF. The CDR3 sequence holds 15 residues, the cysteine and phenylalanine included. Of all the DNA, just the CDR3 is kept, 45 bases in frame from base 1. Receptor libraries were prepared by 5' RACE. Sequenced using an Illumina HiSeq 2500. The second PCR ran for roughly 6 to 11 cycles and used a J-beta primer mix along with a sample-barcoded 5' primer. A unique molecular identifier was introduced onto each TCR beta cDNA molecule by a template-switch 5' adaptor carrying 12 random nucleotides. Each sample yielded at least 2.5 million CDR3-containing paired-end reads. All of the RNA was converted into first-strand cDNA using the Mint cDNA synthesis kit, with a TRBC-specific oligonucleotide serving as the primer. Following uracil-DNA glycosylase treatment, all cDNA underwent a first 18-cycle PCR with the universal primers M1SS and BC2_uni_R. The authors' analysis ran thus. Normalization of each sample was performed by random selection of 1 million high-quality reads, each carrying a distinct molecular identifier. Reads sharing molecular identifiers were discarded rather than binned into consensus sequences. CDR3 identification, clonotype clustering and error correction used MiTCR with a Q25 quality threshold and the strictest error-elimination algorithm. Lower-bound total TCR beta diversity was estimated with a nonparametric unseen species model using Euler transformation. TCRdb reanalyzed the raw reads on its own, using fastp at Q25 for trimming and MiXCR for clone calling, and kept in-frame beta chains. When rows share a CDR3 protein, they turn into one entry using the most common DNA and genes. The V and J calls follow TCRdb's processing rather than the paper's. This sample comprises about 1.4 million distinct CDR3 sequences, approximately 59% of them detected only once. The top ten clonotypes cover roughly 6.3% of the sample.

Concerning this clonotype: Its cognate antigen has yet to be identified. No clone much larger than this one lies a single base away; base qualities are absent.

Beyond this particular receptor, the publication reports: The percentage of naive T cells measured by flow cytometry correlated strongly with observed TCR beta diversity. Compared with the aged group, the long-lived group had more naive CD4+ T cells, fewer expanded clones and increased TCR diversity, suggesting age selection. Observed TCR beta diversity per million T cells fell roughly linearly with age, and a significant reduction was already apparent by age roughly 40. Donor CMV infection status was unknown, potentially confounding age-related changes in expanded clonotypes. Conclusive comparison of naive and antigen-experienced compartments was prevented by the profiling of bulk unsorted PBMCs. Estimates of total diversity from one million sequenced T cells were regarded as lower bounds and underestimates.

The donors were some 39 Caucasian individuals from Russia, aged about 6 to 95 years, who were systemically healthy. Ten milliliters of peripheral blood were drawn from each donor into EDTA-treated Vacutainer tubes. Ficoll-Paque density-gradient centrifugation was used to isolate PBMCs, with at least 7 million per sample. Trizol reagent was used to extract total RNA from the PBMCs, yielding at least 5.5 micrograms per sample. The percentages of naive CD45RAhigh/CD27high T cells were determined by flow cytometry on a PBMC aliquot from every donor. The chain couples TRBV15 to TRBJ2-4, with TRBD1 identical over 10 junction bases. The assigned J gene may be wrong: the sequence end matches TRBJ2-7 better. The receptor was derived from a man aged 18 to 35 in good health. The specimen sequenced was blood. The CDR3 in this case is CATSDPGTGDNEQYF. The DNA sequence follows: TGTGCCACCAGCGACCCCGGGACAGGGGACAACGAGCAGTACTTC.